A single sample is the source of the 7 T cell receptor beta chains below, sequenced in a study of cytomegalovirus exposure and HLA in healthy donors. Primers for the PCR totalled 60 Vbeta and 13 Jbeta. Clones were read by immunoSEQ multiplex PCR, and TCRdb kept only the in-frame ones, dropping some. The sample gives roughly 200,000 clones, over 70% of which show up once; 1.5% to 2% is in the top ten. Input material: PBMCs. The receptor source for this set is a man in his forties in good health and CMV-seropositive.

CDR3 region: CASSQAVGENYNEQFF. The DNA of the CDR3 is TGTGCCAGCAGCCAAGCCGTCGGAGAGAACTACAATGAGCAGTTCTTC. The chain joins TRBV4-2 to TRBJ2-1; no clear D gene. V was trimmed by 1 base and J by 3 bases, leaving 13 bases between them. This CDR3 is 16 amino acids long. Germline CDR1 LGHNA, CDR2 YNFKEQ.

The CDR3 is CAWSLRSTSGGGNEQFF. Here the CDR3 DNA reads TGTGCCTGGTCCCTCCGTAGTACTAGCGGAGGGGGGAATGAGCAGTTCTTC. The V and J genes are TRBV30 and TRBJ2-1, with 8 nucleotides matching TRBD2. Germline V gene lookup returns CDR1 GTSNPN and CDR2 SVGIG (reference sequence). The CDR3 sequence is 17 residues long. J lost 7 bases, V lost 5 bases, and 19 bases had no gene match.

This clone showed up just a few times. The chain links TRBV7-9 to TRBJ2-2; D call uncertain. Germline CDR1 and CDR2: SEHNR and FQNEAQ (reference sequence). V was cut by 7 bases and J by 7 bases, with 7 bases left in between. The CDR3 consists of 11 residues. CDR3 sequence: CASTPGGELFF. The DNA for the CDR3 is TGTGCCAGCACCCCGGGCGGGGAGCTGTTTTTT. The full variable domain, rest sourced from reference TRBV7-9 and TRBJ2-2, is DTGVSQNPRHKITKRGQNVTFRCDPISEHNRLYWYRQTLGQGPEFLTYFQNEAQLEKSRLLSDRFSAERPKGSFSTLEIQRTEQGDSAMYLCASTPGGELFFGEGSRLTVL.

Only one count was recorded for this clone. The chain couples TRBV27 to TRBJ2-5, with D possibly being TRBD2 (6 bases). The J call is uncertain, as TRBJ2-7 better fits the DNA end. The CDR3 length is 13 residues. Per germline, CDR1 MNHEY and CDR2 SMNVEV (reference sequence). The CDR3 reads CASSLGRGYEQYF. The DNA for the CDR3 is TGTGCCAGCAGTTTGGGTCGGGGGTACGAGCAGTACTTC.

The chain couples TRBV10-1 to TRBJ1-1; D possibly corresponds to TRBD1 (5 bases). Trimming took off 2 bases at V and 0 bases at J, with 10 bases between the two ends. CDR1 and CDR2 (germline): WNHNN, SYGVQD (reference sequence). The CDR3 totals 15 residues. CDR3: CASSEQQGMNTEAFF. In nucleotides, the CDR3 is TGCGCCAGCAGTGAGCAGCAGGGTATGAACACTGAAGCTTTCTTT.

CDR3 bases: TGTGCCAGTAGTATGGGACTAGCGGGAGTTTGGGAGACCCAGTACTTC. The encoded protein is CASSMGLAGVWETQYF. The V call is TRBV19, the J call TRBJ2-5; 14 positions match TRBD2. The CDR3 totals 16 residues. The V gene end was trimmed by 3 bases and the J gene end by 5 bases; junction bases not matched to a gene: 5. CDR1 and CDR2 (germline): LNHDA, SQIVND (reference sequence).

The J gene is TRBJ1-1, the V gene TRBV6-5; TRBD1 matches 7 bases. The CDR3 contains 14 residues. The germline V gene has CDR1 MNHEY and CDR2 SVGAGI. Trimming at V came to 6 bases and at J to 6 bases, leaving 10 bases not matched to a gene. Here the CDR3 reads CASSRTPQGSEAFF. The DNA of the CDR3 is TGTGCCAGCAGCCGCACACCACAGGGGTCTGAAGCTTTCTTT.